These T cell receptor beta chains were read from a single sample in a study of blood T cell repertoires in COVID-19. Some clones are missing from TCRdb's copy, which holds only in-frame ones; the method was immunoSEQ multiplex PCR. The repertoire holds some 260,000 clones, with 88% as singletons. The sample taken for sequencing was peripheral blood. The receptors were sampled from a woman in her 30s with COVID-19, enrolled during active disease. Both conserved end residues are part of each CDR3. Fields, in order: D gene, clone size, V gene, J gene, CDR3 protein, CDR3 DNA. A D gene is named only where the DNA matches it firmly. Size values are once, few and many counts, or a class for expanded clones, and some rows have none.

TRBD2	.	TRBV5-4	TRBJ2-3	CASSSKRGSTDTQYF	TGTGCCAGCAGCTCAAAGCGGGGGAGCACAGATACGCAGTATTTT
.	.	TRBV7-9	TRBJ1-1	CASSFGSTEAFF	TGTGCCAGCAGCTTCGGGAGTACTGAAGCTTTCTTT
TRBD2	.	TRBV3-1/TRBV3-2	TRBJ2-5	CASSQSRLAGERETQYF	TGTGCCAGCAGCCAATCTCGCCTAGCGGGAGAGCGGGAGACCCAGTACTTC
.	.	TRBV7-9	TRBJ2-7	CASSLRGGEQYF	TGTGCCAGCAGCTTACGAGGGGGTGAGCAGTACTTC
.	.	TRBV9	TRBJ1-2	CASSPYRQDGYTF	TGTGCCAGCAGCCCATATCGACAGGATGGCTACACCTTC
TRBD1	.	TRBV4-1	TRBJ2-1	CASSQDRQGWYNEQFF	TGCGCCAGCAGCCAAGACCGACAGGGGTGGTACAATGAGCAGTTCTTC
TRBD1	.	TRBV2	TRBJ1-6	CASSEGTGVLNSPLHF	TGTGCCAGCAGTGAAGGGACAGGGGTCCTAAATTCACCCCTCCACTTT
TRBD2	.	TRBV19	TRBJ2-6	CASSIDSGGPGGANVLTF	TGTGCCAGTAGTATCGATAGCGGGGGGCCAGGTGGGGCCAACGTCCTGACTTTC
.	once	TRBV11-3	TRBJ2-1	CASSLSYQVLSYNEQFF	TGTGCCAGCAGCTTGTCTTATCAGGTTCTCTCCTACAATGAGCAGTTCTTC
TRBD2	.	TRBV9	TRBJ2-3	CASSVGIAGYTDTQYF	TGTGCCAGCAGCGTAGGGATAGCGGGGTACACAGATACGCAGTATTTT
.	.	TRBV18	TRBJ2-4	CASSSVAGLFKNIQYF	TGTGCCAGCTCATCTGTCGCAGGGCTATTCAAAAACATTCAGTACTTC
TRBD2	.	TRBV3-1/TRBV3-2	TRBJ2-3	CASRTGLVVPLTTDTQYF	TGTGCCAGCCGCACGGGACTAGTTGTCCCTCTGACTACAGATACGCAGTATTTT
.	.	TRBV5-6	TRBJ2-4	CASGLTIGDQNIQYF	TGTGCCAGCGGCCTAACTATTGGTGACCAAAACATTCAGTACTTC
TRBD1	.	TRBV7-2	TRBJ2-1	CASRLSGQGYNEQFF	TGTGCCAGCAGGCTCTCGGGACAGGGATACAATGAGCAGTTCTTC
.	.	TRBV28	TRBJ2-2	CASSLGGTDTGELFF	TGTGCCAGCAGTTTAGGGGGGACGGACACCGGGGAGCTGTTTTTT
.	.	TRBV2	TRBJ1-5	CASIQDGDSNQPQHF	TGTGCCAGCATTCAAGACGGGGATAGCAATCAGCCCCAGCATTTT
TRBD1	.	TRBV29-1	TRBJ2-7	CSVAWDRGIYEQYF	TGCAGCGTCGCCTGGGACAGGGGAATTTACGAGCAGTACTTC
TRBD1	.	TRBV27	TRBJ1-2	CASSLSGLGTVFNYGYTF	TGTGCCAGCAGTTTATCTGGCCTAGGGACAGTATTTAACTATGGCTACACCTTC
.	.	TRBV5-1	TRBJ1-6	CASSLPVPGSPLHF	TGCGCCAGCAGCTTGCCAGTCCCCGGGTCACCCCTCCACTTT
TRBD1	once	TRBV11-3	TRBJ2-2	CASSSQGAVGELFF	TGTGCCAGCAGCTCACAGGGGGCGGTCGGGGAGCTGTTTTTT
.	.	TRBV4-2	TRBJ2-7	CASSQELGGLKDYEQYF	TGTGCCAGCAGCCAAGAGTTAGGCGGACTGAAAGATTACGAGCAGTACTTC
.	.	TRBV19	TRBJ1-1	CASIPGQNTEAFF	TGTGCCAGTATCCCGGGACAGAACACTGAAGCTTTCTTT
.	.	TRBV4-2	TRBJ1-1	CASSQDRGAFF	TGTGCCAGCAGCCAAGATCGGGGAGCTTTCTTT
.	.	TRBV7-2	TRBJ2-1	CASSLRPEYNEQFF	TGTGCCAGCAGCTTAAGGCCGGAGTACAATGAGCAGTTCTTC
TRBD2	.	TRBV4-2	TRBJ2-3	CASSQRLAGISDTQYF	TGTGCCAGCAGCCAACGACTAGCGGGCATCTCAGATACGCAGTATTTT
TRBD1	few	TRBV30	TRBJ1-6	CAWSTLGQGDSPLHF	TGTGCCTGGAGTACCCTCGGACAGGGTGATTCACCCCTCCACTTT
.	.	TRBV6-5	TRBJ2-7	CASSYYGGPYEQYF	TGTGCCAGCAGTTACTATGGGGGCCCCTACGAGCAGTACTTC
.	.	TRBV9	TRBJ2-2	CASSVDNSGNTGELFF	TGTGCCAGCAGCGTAGATAATAGCGGGAACACCGGGGAGCTGTTTTTT
.	.	TRBV7-2	TRBJ1-1	CASSLSGGRNTEAFF	TGTGCCAGCAGCTTAAGCGGGGGGCGCAACACTGAAGCTTTCTTT
TRBD1	.	TRBV7-2	TRBJ2-1	CASSSDRARYNEQFF	TGTGCCAGCAGCTCCGACAGGGCCCGCTACAATGAGCAGTTCTTC
.	.	TRBV27	TRBJ1-6	CASSLGRGRGLHF	TGTGCCAGCAGTTTGGGGAGGGGTCGGGGGCTCCACTTT
.	.	TRBV12-3/TRBV12-4	TRBJ2-5	CASGLTGRETQYF	TGTGCCAGCGGATTGACAGGGAGGGAGACCCAGTACTTC
TRBD1	.	TRBV18	TRBJ2-7	CASSPGQGGNEQYF	TGTGCCAGCTCACCAGGACAGGGGGGCAACGAGCAGTACTTC
TRBD2	.	TRBV5-5	TRBJ2-7	CASSFPFGGGEQYF	TGTGCCAGCAGCTTCCCATTCGGGGGGGGCGAGCAGTACTTC
TRBD2	.	TRBV5-8	TRBJ2-1	CASSRSGGASSYNEQFF	TGTGCCAGCAGCCGTAGCGGGGGGGCCAGTTCCTACAATGAGCAGTTCTTC